The rows below give T cell receptor beta chains drawn from one sample of a study of T cell responses to AZD1222 COVID-19 vaccine. TCRdb keeps only in-frame clones here, not all; method: immunoSEQ multiplex PCR. The sample has fewer than 110,000 clones; roughly nine tenths are singletons. Sequencing was performed on peripheral blood, taken on day 0 of AZD1222 vaccination. The receptors were sampled from an adult in good health. The CDR3 runs from the conserved cysteine through the conserved F or W. D genes are given only for firm matches. Only part of the rows carry a size: once, few, many, or a class if the clone is expanded.

V	size	J	D	CDR3	DNA
TRBV6-6	.	TRBJ1-5	.	CASRFGGDQPQHF	TGTGCCAGCAGATTTGGGGGCGATCAGCCCCAGCATTTT
TRBV19	.	TRBJ1-4	.	CASSIGGGSEKLFF	TGTGCCAGTAGTATAGGAGGGGGGAGTGAAAAACTGTTTTTT
TRBV7-9	.	TRBJ1-1	.	CASSLLGVNTEAFF	TGTGCCAGCAGCTTACTGGGGGTGAACACTGAAGCTTTCTTT
TRBV19	.	TRBJ1-1	.	CASSILVGQAGNTEAFF	TGTGCCAGTAGTATTTTGGTTGGGCAGGCGGGGAACACTGAAGCTTTCTTT
TRBV9	.	TRBJ2-5	TRBD2	CASSLRDYGSETQYF	TGTGCCAGCAGCCTGCGGGACTACGGCTCGGAGACCCAGTACTTC
TRBV19	.	TRBJ1-3	.	CASSLGTAGNTIYF	TGTGCCAGTAGCCTCGGGACTGCTGGAAACACCATATATTTT
TRBV7-2	.	TRBJ2-7	TRBD2	CASSLFGRALYEQYF	TGTGCCAGCAGCTTATTTGGGAGGGCCCTCTACGAGCAGTACTTC
TRBV5-1	.	TRBJ1-1	TRBD1	CASSLGQGTIHTEAFF	TGCGCCAGCAGCTTAGGACAGGGGACCATACACACTGAAGCTTTCTTT
TRBV2	once	TRBJ2-1	TRBD1	CASIEDRGKNEQFF	TGTGCCAGCATTGAGGACAGGGGGAAGAATGAGCAGTTCTTC
TRBV5-1	few	TRBJ2-2	.	CASSDRGGTGELFF	TGCGCCAGCTCCGACCGTGGGGGAACCGGGGAGCTGTTTTTT
TRBV5-4	.	TRBJ2-6	.	CASSFVGSGANVLTF	TGTGCCAGCAGCTTTGTGGGATCTGGGGCCAACGTCCTGACTTTC
TRBV19	.	TRBJ1-5	.	CASSIREGNQPQHF	TGTGCCAGTAGTATAAGGGAAGGAAATCAGCCCCAGCATTTT
TRBV6-5	.	TRBJ1-6	TRBD1	CASSTGQNYNSPLHF	TGTGCCAGCAGTACGGGACAGAATTATAATTCACCCCTCCACTTT
TRBV19	.	TRBJ1-5	.	CASSGVAGLSNQPQHF	TGTGCCAGTAGTGGGGTTGCCGGGCTTAGCAATCAGCCCCAGCATTTT
TRBV27	.	TRBJ1-2	.	CASSLRRQGNYGYTF	TGTGCCAGCAGTTTACGACGGCAGGGAAACTATGGCTACACCTTC
TRBV6-5	.	TRBJ2-5	TRBD1	CASRQDRGRQETQYF	TGTGCCAGCAGACAAGACAGGGGGCGGCAAGAGACCCAGTACTTC
TRBV24-1	.	TRBJ1-5	.	CATSASMNQPQHF	TGTGCCACCAGTGCCAGCATGAATCAGCCCCAGCATTTT
TRBV9	.	TRBJ1-1	.	CASSVEGTNTEAFF	TGTGCCAGCAGCGTAGAGGGGACGAACACTGAAGCTTTCTTT
TRBV6-5	.	TRBJ2-3	TRBD1	CASSWGQGADTQYF	TGTGCCAGCAGTTGGGGGCAGGGGGCAGATACGCAGTATTTT
TRBV29-1	few	TRBJ1-4	TRBD1	CSVRVQGSEKLFF	TGCAGCGTGAGGGTACAGGGGAGTGAAAAACTGTTTTTT
TRBV5-4	.	TRBJ2-3	.	CASSLRDTQYF	TGTGCCAGCAGCTTGAGAGATACGCAGTATTTT
TRBV7-6	once	TRBJ1-3	.	CASSTPGTKGVSGNTIYF	TGTGCCAGCAGCACCCCGGGAACAAAGGGGGTATCTGGAAACACCATATATTTT
TRBV5-1	.	TRBJ1-4	.	CASSADGATNEKLFF	TGCGCCAGCAGCGCGGACGGGGCAACTAATGAAAAACTGTTTTTT
TRBV7-3	.	TRBJ2-2	TRBD2	CASSLIGGARTSGSRGELFF	TGTGCCAGCAGCTTAATAGGTGGAGCCCGGACTAGCGGGAGTAGAGGGGAGCTGTTTTTT
TRBV9	.	TRBJ2-1	.	CASSVTSELPNEQFF	TGTGCCAGCAGCGTAACAAGCGAGCTTCCAAATGAGCAGTTCTTC
TRBV5-4	.	TRBJ2-7	.	CASSLGGGKSSYEQYF	TGTGCCAGCAGCTTGGGGGGCGGGAAGAGCTCCTACGAGCAGTACTTC
TRBV5-1	.	TRBJ2-1	TRBD2	CASSQTSGRLGNEQFF	TGCGCCAGCAGCCAGACTAGCGGGAGGTTGGGTAATGAGCAGTTCTTC
TRBV2	.	TRBJ2-4	TRBD1	CASLTGSRSIQYF	TGTGCCAGCCTGACAGGGAGTCGTAGCATTCAGTACTTC
TRBV21-1	.	TRBJ1-6	.	CARDVLLRGRLNNSPLHF	TGTGCCAGGGATGTACTGCTCAGGGGACGGCTTAATAATTCACCCCTCCACTTT
TRBV2	.	TRBJ2-2	.	CASSDRRGGAGELFF	TGTGCCAGCAGTGACCGTAGAGGTGGGGCCGGGGAGCTGTTTTTT
TRBV4-2	.	TRBJ1-3	TRBD1	CASPPGQGLSGNTIYF	TGTGCCAGCCCTCCGGGACAGGGGCTGTCTGGAAACACCATATATTTT
TRBV3-1/TRBV3-2	.	TRBJ1-5	.	CASSVGTHNQPQHF	TGTGCCAGCAGCGTCGGGACGCACAATCAGCCCCAGCATTTT
TRBV7-8	few	TRBJ2-3	.	CASSRGDTQYF	TGTGCCAGCAGTCGAGGCGATACGCAGTATTTT
TRBV6-6	.	TRBJ1-2	.	CASSSQGFNYGYTF	TGTGCCAGCAGTTCACAGGGCTTTAACTATGGCTACACCTTC
TRBV5-4	.	TRBJ1-3	.	CASSYWAGNTIYF	TGTGCCAGCAGCTACTGGGCGGGGAACACCATATATTTT
TRBV4-3	.	TRBJ2-2	.	CASSQDGNTGELFF	TGCGCCAGCAGCCAAGACGGGAACACCGGGGAGCTGTTTTTT
TRBV28	.	TRBJ1-4	TRBD1	CASSNWDRGIQKLFF	TGTGCCAGCAGCAACTGGGACAGGGGAATTCAAAAACTGTTTTTT
TRBV5-8	.	TRBJ1-5	.	CASSPGINSNQPQHF	TGTGCCAGCAGCCCCGGGATAAATAGCAATCAGCCCCAGCATTTT
TRBV24-1	.	TRBJ2-2	.	CATQTASSAGELFF	TGTGCCACCCAAACGGCTAGCAGCGCCGGGGAGCTGTTTTTT
TRBV21-1	.	TRBJ2-3	.	CASSTEREVDTQYF	TGTGCCAGCAGCACCGAGCGGGAGGTGGATACGCAGTATTTT
TRBV29-1	few	TRBJ2-1	TRBD2	CSAPSGSSYNEQFF	TGCAGCGCTCCTAGCGGGAGCTCCTACAATGAGCAGTTCTTC
TRBV24-1	.	TRBJ2-5	.	CATSPERALGETQYF	TGTGCCACCAGCCCCGAGCGGGCGTTAGGAGAGACCCAGTACTTC
TRBV7-3	.	TRBJ2-4	TRBD1	CASSPDATGGRDIQYF	TGTGCCAGCAGCCCAGACGCGACAGGGGGCCGAGACATTCAGTACTTC
TRBV30	.	TRBJ1-3	.	CAWSVLTGRSGNTIYF	TGTGCCTGGAGTGTACTGACAGGCCGCTCTGGAAACACCATATATTTT
TRBV3-1/TRBV3-2	.	TRBJ2-1	.	CASRQGAATWFF	TGTGCCAGCAGGCAAGGGGCTGCCACTTGGTTCTTC
TRBV14	.	TRBJ2-7	.	CASSQGTSPLYEQYF	TGTGCCAGCAGCCAAGGCACCTCTCCCCTCTACGAGCAGTACTTC
TRBV28	.	TRBJ1-1	TRBD1	CASTKQGAGNTEAFF	TGTGCCAGCACCAAACAGGGGGCGGGGAACACTGAAGCTTTCTTT
TRBV15	.	TRBJ2-7	.	CATRGVSSYEQYF	TGTGCCACCAGGGGGGTCAGCTCCTACGAGCAGTACTTC
TRBV11-1	once	TRBJ2-7	.	CASSLAGVSYEQYF	TGTGCCAGCAGCTTAGCGGGGGTCTCCTACGAGCAGTACTTC
TRBV10-3	.	TRBJ2-2	.	CAISERLTGELFF	TGTGCCATCAGTGAGCGCCTGACGGGGGAGCTGTTTTTT
TRBV6-2/TRBV6-3	.	TRBJ2-1	TRBD1	CASSDYRQGAGDEQFF	TGTGCCAGCAGTGACTACCGACAGGGGGCAGGCGATGAGCAGTTCTTC
TRBV10-2	.	TRBJ1-5	.	CASSEQGTNQPQHF	TGCGCCAGCAGTGAGCAGGGGACGAATCAGCCCCAGCATTTT
TRBV27	.	TRBJ1-6	TRBD1	CASRPTDRGLRSYNSPLHF	TGTGCCAGCCGACCCACGGACAGGGGGTTAAGGTCCTATAATTCACCCCTCCACTTT
TRBV19	.	TRBJ1-1	.	CASIDLGSGNTEAFF	TGTGCCAGTATTGATCTGGGATCTGGGAACACTGAAGCTTTCTTT
TRBV5-1	.	TRBJ1-1	TRBD1	CASSRDRADTEAFF	TGCGCCAGCAGCAGGGACAGGGCGGACACTGAAGCTTTCTTT